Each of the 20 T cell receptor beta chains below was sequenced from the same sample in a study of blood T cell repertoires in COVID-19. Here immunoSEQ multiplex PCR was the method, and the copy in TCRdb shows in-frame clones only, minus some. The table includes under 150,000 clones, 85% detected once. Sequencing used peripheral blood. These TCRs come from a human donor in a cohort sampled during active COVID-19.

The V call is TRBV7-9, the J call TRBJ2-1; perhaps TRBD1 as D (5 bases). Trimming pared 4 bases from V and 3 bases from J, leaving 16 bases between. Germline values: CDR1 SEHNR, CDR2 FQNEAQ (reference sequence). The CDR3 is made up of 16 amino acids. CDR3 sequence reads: CASSSDSLPNYNEQFF. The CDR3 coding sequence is TGTGCCAGCAGCTCCGACAGCCTACCTAACTACAATGAGCAGTTCTTC.

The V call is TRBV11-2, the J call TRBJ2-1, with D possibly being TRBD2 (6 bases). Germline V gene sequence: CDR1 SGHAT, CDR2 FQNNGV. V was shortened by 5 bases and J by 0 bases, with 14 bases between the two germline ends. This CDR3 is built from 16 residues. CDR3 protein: CASSTLGGASYNEQFF. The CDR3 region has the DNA TGTGCCAGCAGCACCCTTGGCGGGGCCTCCTACAATGAGCAGTTCTTC.

CDR3 bases: TGCAGTGCTACGCGGGGCACTGAAGCTTTCTTT. Its protein product is CSATRGTEAFF. The gene calls are TRBV20-1 and TRBJ1-1; no clear D gene. Between the trimmed V and J ends, which lost 4 bases and 4 bases, there was a span of 7 bases. From germline, CDR1 is DFQATT and CDR2 SNEGSKA (reference sequence). The CDR3 contains 11 residues.

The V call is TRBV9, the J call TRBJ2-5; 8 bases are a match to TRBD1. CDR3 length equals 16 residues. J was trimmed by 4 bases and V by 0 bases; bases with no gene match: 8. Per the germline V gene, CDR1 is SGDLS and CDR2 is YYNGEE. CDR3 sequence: CASSVDAGGDLETQYF. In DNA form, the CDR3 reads TGTGCCAGCAGCGTAGATGCAGGGGGCGATTTAGAGACCCAGTACTTC.

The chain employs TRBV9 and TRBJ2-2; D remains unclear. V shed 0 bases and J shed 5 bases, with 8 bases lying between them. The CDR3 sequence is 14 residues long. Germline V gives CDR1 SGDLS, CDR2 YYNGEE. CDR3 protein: CASSVEMETGELFF. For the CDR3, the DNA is TGTGCCAGCAGCGTAGAAATGGAGACCGGGGAGCTGTTTTTT. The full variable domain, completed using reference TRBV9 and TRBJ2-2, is DSGVTQTPKHLITATGQRVTLRCSPRSGDLSVYWYQQSLDQGLQFLIQYYNGEERAKGNILERFSAQQFPDLHSELNLSSLELGDSALYFCASSVEMETGELFFGEGSRLTVL.

The CDR3 sequence: CASSPHRDRGKNEQFF. The CDR3 region has the DNA TGTGCCAGCAGTCCCCACCGGGACAGGGGGAAGAATGAGCAGTTCTTC. The chain joins TRBV6-2 or TRBV6-3 to TRBJ2-1; 11 nucleotides match TRBD1. The length of the CDR3 is 16 residues. CDR1 MNHEY and CDR2 SVGEGT come from the germline V gene. J lost 7 bases, V lost 5 bases, and 10 bases had no gene match.

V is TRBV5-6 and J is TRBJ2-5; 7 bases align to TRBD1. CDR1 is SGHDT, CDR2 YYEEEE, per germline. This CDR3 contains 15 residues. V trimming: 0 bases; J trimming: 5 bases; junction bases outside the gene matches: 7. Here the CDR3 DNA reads TGTGCCAGCAGCTTGGGAAGGGGGCTGGGGGAGACCCAGTACTTC. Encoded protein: CASSLGRGLGETQYF.

CDR3 sequence (DNA): TGTGCCAGCAGCTCCCGGGACAGACGGTCGGGTGAGCAGTTCTTC. It specifies CASSSRDRRSGEQFF. The V gene is TRBV7-9, the J gene TRBJ2-1; 7 bases match TRBD1. Per the germline V gene, CDR1 is SEHNR and CDR2 is FQNEAQ (reference sequence). This CDR3 has 15 amino acids. The J segment lost 9 bases and the V segment lost 4 bases, leaving 12 bases of the junction unmatched.

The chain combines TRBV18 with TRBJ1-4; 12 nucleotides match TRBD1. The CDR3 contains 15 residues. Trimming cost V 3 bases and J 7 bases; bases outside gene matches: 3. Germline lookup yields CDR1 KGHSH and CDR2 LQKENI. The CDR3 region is CASSPRDRGREKLFF. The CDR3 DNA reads TGTGCCAGCTCACCCAGGGACAGGGGGCGTGAAAAACTGTTTTTT.

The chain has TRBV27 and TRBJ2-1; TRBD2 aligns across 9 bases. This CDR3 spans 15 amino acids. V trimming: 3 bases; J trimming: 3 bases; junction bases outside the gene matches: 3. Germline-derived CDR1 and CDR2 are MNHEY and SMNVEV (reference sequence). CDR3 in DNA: TGTGCCAGCAGTTTTGCGGGGGGGAACTACAATGAGCAGTTCTTC. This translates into CASSFAGGNYNEQFF.

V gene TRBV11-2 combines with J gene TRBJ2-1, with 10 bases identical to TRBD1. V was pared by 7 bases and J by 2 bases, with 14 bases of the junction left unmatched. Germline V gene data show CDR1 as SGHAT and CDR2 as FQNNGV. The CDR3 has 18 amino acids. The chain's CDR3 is CASTRDRGPVNPYNEQFF. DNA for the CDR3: TGTGCCAGCACTCGGGACAGGGGTCCGGTTAACCCCTACAATGAGCAGTTCTTC.

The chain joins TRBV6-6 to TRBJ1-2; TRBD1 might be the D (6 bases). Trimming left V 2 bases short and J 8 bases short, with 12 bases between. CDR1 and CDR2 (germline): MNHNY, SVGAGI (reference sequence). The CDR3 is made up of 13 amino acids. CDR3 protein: CASSYGGAPGYTF. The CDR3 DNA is TGTGCCAGCAGTTACGGGGGGGCGCCCGGCTACACCTTC.

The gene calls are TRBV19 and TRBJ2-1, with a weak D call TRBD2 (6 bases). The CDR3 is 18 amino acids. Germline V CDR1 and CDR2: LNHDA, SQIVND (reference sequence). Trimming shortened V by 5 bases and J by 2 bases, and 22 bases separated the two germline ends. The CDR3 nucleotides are TGTGCCAGTAGTCCCCCTCGGGAGCCCCAAAGCGCCTACAATGAGCAGTTCTTC. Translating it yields CASSPPREPQSAYNEQFF.

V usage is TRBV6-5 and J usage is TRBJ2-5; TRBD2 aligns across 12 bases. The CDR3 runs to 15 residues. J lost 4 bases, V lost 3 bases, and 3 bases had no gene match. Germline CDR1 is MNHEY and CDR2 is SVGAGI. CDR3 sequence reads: CASSYPTSGGETQYF. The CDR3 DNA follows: TGTGCCAGCAGTTATCCGACTAGCGGGGGAGAGACCCAGTACTTC.

CDR3 sequence reads: CASRNRQETEAFF. For the CDR3, the DNA is TGTGCCAGCAGGAACAGACAGGAAACTGAAGCTTTCTTT. The chain links TRBV7-2 to TRBJ1-1; possibly TRBD1 for D (6 bases). The germline V and J ends were trimmed by 6 bases and 5 bases, with 13 bases remaining between them. Germline V CDR1 and CDR2: SGHTA, FQGNSA. CDR3 size: 13 residues.

The CDR3 DNA follows: TGTGCCAGTAGTAATCAGGGGGCGAGAACTGAAGCTTTCTTT. Its translation: CASSNQGARTEAFF. This chain uses TRBV19 with TRBJ1-1; 8 positions match TRBD1. Germline V gives CDR1 LNHDA, CDR2 SQIVND (reference sequence). V trimming: 4 bases; J trimming: 5 bases; junction bases outside the gene matches: 6. The CDR3 loop spans 14 amino acids.

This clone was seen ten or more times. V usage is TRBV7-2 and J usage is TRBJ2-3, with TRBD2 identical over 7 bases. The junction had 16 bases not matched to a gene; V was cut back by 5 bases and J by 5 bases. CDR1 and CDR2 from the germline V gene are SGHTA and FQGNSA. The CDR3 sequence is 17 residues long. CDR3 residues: CASSPKTGTITGDTQYF. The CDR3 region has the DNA TGTGCCAGCAGCCCAAAAACCGGGACTATCACAGGAGATACGCAGTATTTT.

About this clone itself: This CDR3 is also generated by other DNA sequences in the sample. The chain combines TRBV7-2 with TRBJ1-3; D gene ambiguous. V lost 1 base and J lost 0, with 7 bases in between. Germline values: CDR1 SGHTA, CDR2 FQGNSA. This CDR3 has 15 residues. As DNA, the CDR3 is TGTGCCAGCAGCTTAGTCGGGAGCTCTGGAAACACCATATATTTT. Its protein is CASSLVGSSGNTIYF.

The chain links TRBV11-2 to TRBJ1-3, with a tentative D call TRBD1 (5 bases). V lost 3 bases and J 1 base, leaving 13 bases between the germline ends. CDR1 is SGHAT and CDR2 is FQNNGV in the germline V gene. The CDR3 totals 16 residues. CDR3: CASSFVGQGSGNTIYF. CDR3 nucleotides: TGTGCCAGCAGCTTTGTTGGGCAGGGATCTGGAAACACCATATATTTT.

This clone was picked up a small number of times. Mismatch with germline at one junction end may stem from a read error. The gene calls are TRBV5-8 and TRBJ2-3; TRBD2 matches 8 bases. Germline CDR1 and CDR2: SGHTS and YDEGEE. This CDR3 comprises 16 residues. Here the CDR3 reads CATSNGTGGLRDTQYF. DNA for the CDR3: TGTGCCACCAGCAACGGAACGGGGGGGCTTCGGGATACGCAGTATTTT.